These T cell receptor beta chains were read from a single sample in a study of T cell responses to AZD1222 COVID-19 vaccine. Data came from immunoSEQ multiplex PCR; TCRdb stores just in-frame clones and leaves some out. The table shows about 56,000 clones, with 80% to 90% occurring only once. Source: peripheral blood, taken on day 0 of AZD1222 vaccination. The receptors here all came from an adult in good health. CDR3s include the opening cysteine and the closing phenylalanine or tryptophan. The D gene is left open where the match is weak. Size is stated for part of the rows, as once, few or many counts, or as a class when the clone is expanded.

v_gene,d_gene,abundance,j_gene,CDR3nt,CDR3aa
TRBV6-5,.,.,TRBJ1-1,TGTGCCAGCAGCTACGGCGGCACTGAAGCTTTCTTT,CASSYGGTEAFF
TRBV12-3/TRBV12-4,.,.,TRBJ1-3,TGTGCCAGCAGTATCAACTCTGGAAACACCATATATTTT,CASSINSGNTIYF
TRBV5-4,TRBD2,.,TRBJ2-1,TGTGCCAGCAGCTCTAGCGGGGGGGTCGATGAGCAGTTCTTC,CASSSSGGVDEQFF
TRBV19,.,.,TRBJ2-7,TGTGCCAGTAGTATAGGTCAGGGAAACTACGAGCAGTACTTC,CASSIGQGNYEQYF
TRBV2,.,.,TRBJ2-7,TGTGCCACCAAAAGGGGGTTAAGCTCCTACGAGCAGTACTTC,CATKRGLSSYEQYF
TRBV29-1,TRBD1,.,TRBJ1-2,TGCAGCGTTGAAGAGGAGGGGGCGGACTATGGCTACACCTTC,CSVEEEGADYGYTF
TRBV3-1/TRBV3-2,.,.,TRBJ2-2,TGTGCCAGCAGCCAGGTGGGGGGGAACACCGGGGAGCTGTTTTTT,CASSQVGGNTGELFF
TRBV7-9,.,.,TRBJ1-1,TGTGCCAGCAGCTTCAGGAGCGGGGGGCAGAACACTGAAGCTTTCTTT,CASSFRSGGQNTEAFF
TRBV3-1/TRBV3-2,TRBD1,.,TRBJ1-1,TGTGCCAGCAGCCAAGATGGTCCCGGGACAGGTGATGAAGCTTTCTTT,CASSQDGPGTGDEAFF
TRBV11-2,TRBD2,.,TRBJ2-3,TGTGCCAGCAGCCCCCGGACTAGCGGGGTTAGAGATACGCAGTATTTT,CASSPRTSGVRDTQYF
TRBV2,.,.,TRBJ2-7,TGTGCCAGCAGTCCCCCCTACTCCTACGAGCAGTACTTC,CASSPPYSYEQYF
TRBV15,.,.,TRBJ2-2,TGTGCCACCTCCGACAGAAAGGGCACCGGGGAGCTGTTTTTT,CATSDRKGTGELFF
TRBV28,.,.,TRBJ1-4,TGTGCCACCCTGTCCGGGGTCGATGGTGAAAAACTGTTTTTT,CATLSGVDGEKLFF
TRBV29-1,TRBD1,.,TRBJ1-2,TGCAGCGTTGTATCGACAGGGAATAGTGGCTACACCTTC,CSVVSTGNSGYTF
TRBV30,.,.,TRBJ1-2,TGTGCCTGGAGTCAGGGGCCAGGGGGCTACACCTTC,CAWSQGPGGYTF
TRBV6-4,.,.,TRBJ1-1,TGTGCCAGCAGTGACGTCGAGGGTACTGAAGCTTTCTTT,CASSDVEGTEAFF
TRBV6-5,.,.,TRBJ2-7,TGTGCCAGCAGTTTGGTCAGGGACTACGAGCAGTACTTC,CASSLVRDYEQYF
TRBV30,.,.,TRBJ1-2,TGTGCCTGGAGTGTAAGGGGGGACTATGGCTACACCTTC,CAWSVRGDYGYTF
TRBV29-1,.,.,TRBJ1-2,TGCAGCGTCGGGTTTAGGGCCGACGGCTACACCTTC,CSVGFRADGYTF
TRBV10-3,TRBD1,.,TRBJ2-5,TGTGCCATCAGGGGACAGGTCCAAGAGGCCCAGTACTTC,CAIRGQVQEAQYF
TRBV6-5,TRBD1,.,TRBJ1-3,TGTGCCAGCAGACTCGACAGGGTGACAGACACCATATATTTT,CASRLDRVTDTIYF
TRBV12-3/TRBV12-4,.,.,TRBJ1-1,TGTGCCAGCAGTCAATCCGACAGTTCTGAAGCTTTCTTT,CASSQSDSSEAFF
TRBV5-5,TRBD1,.,TRBJ2-7,TGTGCCAGCATCGGGGACAGCTTCTACGAGCAGTACTTC,CASIGDSFYEQYF
TRBV5-1,.,once,TRBJ2-7,TGCGCCAGCAGCTGGATCCACGGGCGAGTATACGAGCAGTACTTC,CASSWIHGRVYEQYF
TRBV19,.,few,TRBJ1-2,TGTGCCAGTAGTATTGGGGAAAACTATGGCTACACCTTC,CASSIGENYGYTF
TRBV29-1,.,.,TRBJ2-7,TGCAGCGTTGTGTCAGACTACTACGAGCAGTACTTC,CSVVSDYYEQYF
TRBV13,.,.,TRBJ2-2,TGTGCCAGCAGCCCGACAGGGAGGTCCGGGGAGCTGTTTTTT,CASSPTGRSGELFF
TRBV6-1,.,.,TRBJ1-5,TGTGCCAGCAATGTCGGAGGGGGAGGCAATCAGCCCCAGCATTTT,CASNVGGGGNQPQHF
TRBV28,.,once,TRBJ1-1,TGTGCCAGCAGGTCGCTGAACACTGAAGCTTTCTTT,CASRSLNTEAFF
TRBV29-1,.,.,TRBJ2-3,TGCAGCGGGAGGGGACGGCGGGGAGATACGCAGTATTTT,CSGRGRRGDTQYF
TRBV29-1,.,.,TRBJ1-2,TGCAGCGGAGGGGGAAGAGATGGGTACACCTTC,CSGGGRDGYTF
TRBV29-1,TRBD1,.,TRBJ2-7,TGCAGCGTGCGGACAGGGGGCCTTGGGGAGCAGTACTTC,CSVRTGGLGEQYF
TRBV9,.,.,TRBJ1-2,TGTGCCAGCAGCACCCCCGGAGGACGGAGACCTAACTATGGCTACACCTTC,CASSTPGGRRPNYGYTF
TRBV11-2,.,few,TRBJ2-6,TGTGCCAGCAGCAGAATCTCTGGGGCCAACGTCCTGACTTTC,CASSRISGANVLTF
TRBV5-1,.,.,TRBJ1-4,TGCGCCAGCAGCCGGACACCCTCAACTAATGAAAAACTGTTTTTT,CASSRTPSTNEKLFF
TRBV19,.,.,TRBJ2-4,TGTGCCAGTAGTATAACTTTTTTAGCCAAAAACATTCAGTACTTC,CASSITFLAKNIQYF
TRBV7-8,.,.,TRBJ2-7,TGTGCCAGCAGCTTAGCCCTTCGGTCTCGCTCCTACGAGCAGTACTTC,CASSLALRSRSYEQYF
TRBV27,.,.,TRBJ1-2,TGTGCCAGCAGCCTGGACAGAGACTATGGCTACACCTTC,CASSLDRDYGYTF
TRBV4-2,TRBD1,medium-sized,TRBJ1-1,TGTGCCAGCAGCCAATTTACGGGACAGGGCGCTGAAGCTTTCTTT,CASSQFTGQGAEAFF
TRBV7-3,.,.,TRBJ2-2,TGTGCCAGCAGCTTTCAGGGGCCGAACACCGGGGAGCTGTTTTTT,CASSFQGPNTGELFF
TRBV15,.,once,TRBJ1-1,TGTGCCACCAGCAGATCCCGAGGGAACACTGAAGCTTTCTTT,CATSRSRGNTEAFF
TRBV3-1/TRBV3-2,.,.,TRBJ2-3,TGTGCCAGCAGCCAACAGGGTATGAGCACAGATACGCAGTATTTT,CASSQQGMSTDTQYF
TRBV3-1/TRBV3-2,.,.,TRBJ2-6,TGTGCCAGCAGCCAGGGCTGGTTCCGAGTCGGGGCCAACGTCCTGACTTTC,CASSQGWFRVGANVLTF
TRBV10-2,.,.,TRBJ2-2,TGCGCCAGCAGTGAGTCGCGGGACAGATCCACCGGGGAGCTGTTTTTT,CASSESRDRSTGELFF
TRBV9,.,.,TRBJ2-3,TGTGCCAGCAGCCCGCGCCCGGGACCTCCCCCAGATACGCAGTATTTT,CASSPRPGPPPDTQYF
TRBV9,TRBD1,.,TRBJ2-7,TGTGCCAGCAGCGTAGGCCTGGGACAGGGGGTCTACGAGCAGTACTTC,CASSVGLGQGVYEQYF
TRBV4-1,.,.,TRBJ2-7,TGCGCCAGCAGCCAATCCAGACAGTCTGAGCAGTACTTC,CASSQSRQSEQYF
TRBV6-1,TRBD2,.,TRBJ2-7,TGTGCCAGCAGTGAAGCGAGGGGACTAGCGGGATACGAGCAGTACTTC,CASSEARGLAGYEQYF